The T cell receptor beta chain described here comes from a study of T cells in localized non-small cell lung cancer. Findings and limits, study-wide: An association was observed between higher blood T cell density and longer overall survival. Heterogeneity remains possible because sequencing was limited to only one tumor region. Uninvolved adjacent lung had higher T cell clonality than tumor and all other tissues. Adjacent lung exhibited a median of approximately 50 among the 100 most abundant tumor clones.

TCRdb's table, derived via immunoSEQ multiplex PCR, lists solely in-frame clones and lacks some. The data hold about 35,000 clones, with about 91% observed a single time. Points on this clone: Its antigen is not known.

Germline CDR1 and CDR2: SNHLY and FYNNEI. This CDR3 is 13 amino acids long. The junction had 5 bases not matched to a gene; V was cut back by 10 bases and J by 2 bases. The sample was peripheral blood mononuclear cells, taken before any cancer treatment. This clonotype originated in a female donor older than 55 with stage II lung adenocarcinoma. V and J are TRBV2 and TRBJ2-3, with 8 bases identical to TRBD1. The CDR3 DNA follows: TGTGCCACGGGACAGGACTTCACAGATACGCAGTATTTT. This sequence encodes CATGQDFTDTQYF.